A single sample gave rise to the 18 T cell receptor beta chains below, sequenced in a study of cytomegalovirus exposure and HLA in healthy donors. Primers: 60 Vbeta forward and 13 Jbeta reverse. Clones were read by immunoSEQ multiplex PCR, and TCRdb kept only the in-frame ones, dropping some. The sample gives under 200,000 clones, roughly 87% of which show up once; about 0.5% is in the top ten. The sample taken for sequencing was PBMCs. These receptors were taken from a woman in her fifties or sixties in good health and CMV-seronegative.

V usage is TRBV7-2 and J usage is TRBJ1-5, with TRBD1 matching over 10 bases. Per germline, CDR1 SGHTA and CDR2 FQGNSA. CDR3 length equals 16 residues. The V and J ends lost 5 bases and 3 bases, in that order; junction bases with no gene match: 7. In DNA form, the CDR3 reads TGTGCCAGCAGCCGGGGGACAGGGGCCCCCAATCAGCCCCAGCATTTT. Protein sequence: CASSRGTGAPNQPQHF.

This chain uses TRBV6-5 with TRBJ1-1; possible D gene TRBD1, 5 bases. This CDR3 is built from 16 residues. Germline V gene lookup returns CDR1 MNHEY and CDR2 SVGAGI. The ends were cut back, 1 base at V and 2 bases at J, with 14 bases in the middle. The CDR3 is CASSYWTTGVNTEAFF. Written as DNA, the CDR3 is TGTGCCAGCAGTTACTGGACAACGGGGGTAAACACTGAAGCTTTCTTT.

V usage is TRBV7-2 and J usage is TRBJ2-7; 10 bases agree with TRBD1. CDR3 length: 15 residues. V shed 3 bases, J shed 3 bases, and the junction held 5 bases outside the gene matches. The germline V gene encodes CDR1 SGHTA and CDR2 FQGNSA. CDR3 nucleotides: TGTGCCAGCAGCTTCTCCGGGACAGGGGTCTACGAGCAGTACTTC. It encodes CASSFSGTGVYEQYF.

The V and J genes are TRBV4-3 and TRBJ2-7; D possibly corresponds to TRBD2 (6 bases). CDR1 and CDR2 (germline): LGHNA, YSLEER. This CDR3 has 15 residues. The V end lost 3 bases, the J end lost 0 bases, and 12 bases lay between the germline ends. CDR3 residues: CASSQGQTSSYEQYF. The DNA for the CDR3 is TGCGCCAGCAGCCAGGGGCAGACTAGCTCCTACGAGCAGTACTTC.

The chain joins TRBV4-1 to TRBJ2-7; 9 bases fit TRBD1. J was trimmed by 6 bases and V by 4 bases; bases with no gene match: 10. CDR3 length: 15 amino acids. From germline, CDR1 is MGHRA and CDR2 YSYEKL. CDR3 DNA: TGCGCCAGCAGCCCAAGGGACAGGGATTTCGGCGAGCAGTACTTC. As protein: CASSPRDRDFGEQYF.

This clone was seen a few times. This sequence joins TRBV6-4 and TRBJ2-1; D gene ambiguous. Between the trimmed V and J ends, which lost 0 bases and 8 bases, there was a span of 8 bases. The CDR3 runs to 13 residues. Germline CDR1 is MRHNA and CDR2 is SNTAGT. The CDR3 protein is CASSDSLLDEQFF. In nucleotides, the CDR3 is TGTGCCAGCAGTGACTCACTTTTAGATGAGCAGTTCTTC.

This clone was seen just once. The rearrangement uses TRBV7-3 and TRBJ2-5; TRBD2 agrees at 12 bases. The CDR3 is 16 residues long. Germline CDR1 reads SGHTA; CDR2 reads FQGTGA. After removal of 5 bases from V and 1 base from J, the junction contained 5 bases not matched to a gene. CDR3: CASSPGLAGTQETQYF. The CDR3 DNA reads TGTGCCAGCAGCCCCGGACTAGCGGGGACCCAAGAGACCCAGTACTTC.

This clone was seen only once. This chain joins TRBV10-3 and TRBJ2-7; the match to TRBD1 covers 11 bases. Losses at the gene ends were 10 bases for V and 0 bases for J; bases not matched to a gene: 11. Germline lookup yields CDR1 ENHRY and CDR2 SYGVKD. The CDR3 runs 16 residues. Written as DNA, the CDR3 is TGTGCCACCTACAACAGGGACAGGGGGTTCTCCTACGAGCAGTACTTC. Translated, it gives CATYNRDRGFSYEQYF.

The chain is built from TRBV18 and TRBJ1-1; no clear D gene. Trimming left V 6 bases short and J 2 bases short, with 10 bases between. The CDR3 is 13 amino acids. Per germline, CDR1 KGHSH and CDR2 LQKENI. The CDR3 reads CASSREGNTEAFF. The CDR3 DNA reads TGTGCCAGCTCCCGGGAGGGAAACACTGAAGCTTTCTTT. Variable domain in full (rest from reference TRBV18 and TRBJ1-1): NAGVMQNPRHLVRRRGQEARLRCSPMKGHSHVYWYRQLPEEGLKFMVYLQKENIIDESGMPKERFSAEFPKEGPSILRIQQVVRGDSAAYFCASSREGNTEAFFGQGTRLTVV.

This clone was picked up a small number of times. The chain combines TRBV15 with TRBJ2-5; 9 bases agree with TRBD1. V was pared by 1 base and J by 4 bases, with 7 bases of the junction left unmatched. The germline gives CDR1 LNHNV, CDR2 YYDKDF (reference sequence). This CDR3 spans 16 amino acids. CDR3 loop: CATSRGEDRGRETQYF. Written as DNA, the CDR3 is TGTGCCACCAGCAGAGGGGAGGACAGGGGACGAGAGACCCAGTACTTC.

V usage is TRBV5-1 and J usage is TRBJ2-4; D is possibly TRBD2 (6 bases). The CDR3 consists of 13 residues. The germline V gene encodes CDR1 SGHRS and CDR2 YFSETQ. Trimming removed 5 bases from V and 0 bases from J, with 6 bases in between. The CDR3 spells CASRGLAKNIQYF. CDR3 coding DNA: TGCGCCAGCAGGGGACTAGCCAAAAACATTCAGTACTTC.

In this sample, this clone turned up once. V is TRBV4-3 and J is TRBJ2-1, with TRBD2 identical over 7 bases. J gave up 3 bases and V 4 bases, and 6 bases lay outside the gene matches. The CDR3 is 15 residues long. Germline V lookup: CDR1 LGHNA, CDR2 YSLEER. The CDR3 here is CASSPTSLNYNEQFF. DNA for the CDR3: TGCGCCAGCAGCCCGACTAGCCTTAACTACAATGAGCAGTTCTTC.

CDR3 loop: CASSSQVRPSGEAFF. The CDR3, as DNA: TGTGCCAGCAGTTCCCAGGTCCGGCCGAGCGGTGAAGCTTTCTTT. The chain carries TRBV6-5 and TRBJ1-1, with D unresolved. The germline gives CDR1 MNHEY, CDR2 SVGAGI. The CDR3 is 15 residues long. V lost 4 bases and J 7 bases, leaving 19 bases between the germline ends.

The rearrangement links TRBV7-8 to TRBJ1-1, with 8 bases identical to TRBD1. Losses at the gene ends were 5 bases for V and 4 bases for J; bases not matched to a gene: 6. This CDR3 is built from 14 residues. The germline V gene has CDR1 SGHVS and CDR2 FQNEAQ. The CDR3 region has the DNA TGTGCCAGCAGCCTCCGAACAGGGGGCACTGAAGCTTTCTTT. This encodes CASSLRTGGTEAFF.

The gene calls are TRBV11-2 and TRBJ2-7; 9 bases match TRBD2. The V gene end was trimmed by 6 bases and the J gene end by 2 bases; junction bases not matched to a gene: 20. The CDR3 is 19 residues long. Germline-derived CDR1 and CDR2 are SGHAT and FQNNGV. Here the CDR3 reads CASRPIADQSGGSTYEQYF. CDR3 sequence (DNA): TGTGCCAGCAGACCTATCGCGGACCAAAGCGGGGGGTCAACCTACGAGCAGTACTTC.

CDR3 loop: CASSQGLAGVYEQYF. In nucleotides, the CDR3 is TGTGCCAGCAGCCAGGGACTAGCGGGAGTGTACGAGCAGTACTTC. The rearrangement joins TRBV7-3 to TRBJ2-7; TRBD2 agrees at 14 bases. The J segment lost 4 bases and the V segment lost 5 bases, leaving 4 bases of the junction unmatched. The CDR3 loop spans 15 amino acids. Germline V gene lookup returns CDR1 SGHTA and CDR2 FQGTGA.

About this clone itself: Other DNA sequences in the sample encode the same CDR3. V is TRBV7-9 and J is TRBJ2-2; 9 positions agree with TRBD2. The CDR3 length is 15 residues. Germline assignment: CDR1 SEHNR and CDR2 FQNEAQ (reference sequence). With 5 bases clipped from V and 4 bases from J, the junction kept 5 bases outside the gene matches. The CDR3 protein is CASSPLAGTTGELFF. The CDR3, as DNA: TGTGCCAGCAGCCCCCTAGCGGGGACCACCGGGGAGCTGTTTTTT.

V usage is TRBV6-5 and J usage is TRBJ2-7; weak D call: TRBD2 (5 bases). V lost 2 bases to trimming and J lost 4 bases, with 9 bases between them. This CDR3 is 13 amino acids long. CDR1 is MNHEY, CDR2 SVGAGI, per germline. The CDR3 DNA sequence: TGTGCCAGCAGTTACCGCTCGGGGTACGAGCAGTACTTC. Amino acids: CASSYRSGYEQYF.